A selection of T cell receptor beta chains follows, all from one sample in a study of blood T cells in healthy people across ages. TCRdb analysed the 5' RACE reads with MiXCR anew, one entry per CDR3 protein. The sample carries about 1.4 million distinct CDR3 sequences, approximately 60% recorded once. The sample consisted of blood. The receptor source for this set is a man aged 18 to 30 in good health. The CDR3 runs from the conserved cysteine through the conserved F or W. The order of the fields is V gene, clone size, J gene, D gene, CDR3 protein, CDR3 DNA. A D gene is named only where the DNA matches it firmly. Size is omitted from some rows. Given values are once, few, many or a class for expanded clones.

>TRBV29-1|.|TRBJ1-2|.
CSVSTAKGYRGYTF
TGCAGCGTTTCGACCGCCAAAGGCTATCGCGGCTACACCTTC
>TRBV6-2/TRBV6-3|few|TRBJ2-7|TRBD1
CASSQDRGHAEQYF
TGTGCCAGCAGTCAAGACAGGGGCCATGCCGAGCAGTACTTC
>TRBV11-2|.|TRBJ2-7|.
CASSFLVEGEQYF
TGTGCCAGCAGCTTTCTGGTAGAGGGCGAGCAGTACTTC
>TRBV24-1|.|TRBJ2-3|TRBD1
CATTSVTGADTQYF
TGTGCCACCACCTCGGTGACAGGGGCAGATACGCAGTATTTT
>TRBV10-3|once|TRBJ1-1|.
CAISEFRGLNTEAFF
TGTGCCATCAGTGAGTTCAGGGGTTTGAACACTGAAGCTTTCTTT
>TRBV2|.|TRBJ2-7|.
CASSPLGRGRQEQYF
TGTGCCAGCTCGCCCCTCGGCAGGGGACGGCAAGAGCAGTACTTC
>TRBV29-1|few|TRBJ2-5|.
CSALVVGTPYF
TGCAGCGCCCTCGTTGTGGGGACACCGTACTTC
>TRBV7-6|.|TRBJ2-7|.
CASSLGAGTSSYEQYF
TGTGCCAGCAGCTTAGGGGCAGGGACGAGCTCCTACGAGCAGTACTTC
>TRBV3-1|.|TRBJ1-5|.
CASSQETSNQPQHF
TGTGCCAGCAGCCAAGAAACTAGCAATCAGCCCCAGCATTTT
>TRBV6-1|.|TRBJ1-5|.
CASSETGMSQPQHF
TGTGCCAGCAGTGAAACAGGGATGAGTCAGCCCCAGCATTTT
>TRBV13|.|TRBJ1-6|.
CASRTYSYNSPLHF
TGTGCCAGCAGGACCTACTCCTATAATTCACCCCTCCACTTT